The clone carrying this TCR beta chain occurred many times. TCRbeta libraries were built with three rounds of nested PCR, modified from ARM-PCR. One entry per CDR3 protein results from TCRdb running MiXCR on the multiplex PCR reads. The table shows more than 75,000 distinct CDR3 sequences, with less than 85% occurring only once. This specimen comes from a study of tumor and adjacent non-tumor tissue in lung cancer. The V and J ends lost 4 bases and 1 base respectively, with 8 bases between them. The CDR3 is made up of 13 amino acids. Per the germline V gene, CDR1 is MGHRA and CDR2 is YSYEKL. The template was RNA from unsorted bulk tissue. This non-tumor lung sample came from over 3 cm beyond the tumor edge.

The sample was distant non-tumor lung tissue. This TCR was recovered from a man in his sixties with small cell lung cancer. The chain is built from TRBV4-1 and TRBJ2-7; D might be TRBD2 (6 bases). In nucleotides, the CDR3 is TGCGCCAGCAGCCTAGCGGTTTCCTACGAGCAGTACTTC. This codes for CASSLAVSYEQYF.